Shown below are 29 T cell receptor beta chains from a single sample sequenced in a study of OX40 agonist ivuxolimab in advanced cancers. Library method: the immunoSEQ multiplex PCR assay. As stored in TCRdb, this immuneACCESS dataset retains in-frame rearrangements with V and J assigned. A fraction of the clones does not appear; measured against another copy, unresolved V genes explain less than half of the discrepancy, and the remainder lacks a known reason. Present in this sample are approximately 77,000 clones, about 90% of which were seen just once. The ten largest make up 0.5% to 0.65% of the sample. The sequencing used CD4+ or CD8+ T cells sorted from blood, collected in a trial of the OX40 agonist ivuxolimab. These receptors originate from an adult with an advanced solid tumor such as melanoma, head and neck, liver or kidney cancer.

J is TRBJ2-3 and V is TRBV7-6; D unresolved. This CDR3 is built from 11 residues. CDR1 and CDR2 (germline): SGHVS, FNYEAQ. Trimming removed 5 bases from V and 1 base from J, with 1 base in between. CDR3 in amino acids: CASSRTDTQYF. The CDR3 DNA reads TGTGCCAGCAGCCGCACAGATACGCAGTATTTT.

The chain joins TRBV11-2 to TRBJ2-2, with D possibly being TRBD2 (5 bases). The germline V gene encodes CDR1 SGHAT and CDR2 FQNNGV. The V and J ends lost 3 bases and 0 bases respectively, with 14 bases between them. The CDR3 extends over 17 amino acids. CDR3 sequence reads: CASSFRGSISNTGELFF. The CDR3 nucleotides read TGTGCCAGCAGCTTCAGAGGGAGCATATCGAACACCGGGGAGCTGTTTTTT.

The J gene is TRBJ2-2, the V gene TRBV25-1; D uncertain. Per germline, CDR1 MGHDK and CDR2 SYGVNS. V lost 6 bases and J 6 bases, leaving 14 bases between the germline ends. The CDR3 has 14 amino acids. CDR3 nucleotide sequence: TGTGCCAGCAGCCGGGCATTTGAACCCGGGGAGCTGTTTTTT. Residues: CASSRAFEPGELFF.

The rearrangement links TRBV11-3 to TRBJ2-7, with TRBD2 identical over 14 bases. CDR1 is SGHNT and CDR2 is YENEEA in the germline V gene. With 1 base clipped from V and 6 bases from J, the junction kept 11 bases outside the gene matches. The length of the CDR3 is 18 residues. The CDR3 coding sequence is TGTGCCAGCAGCTTAGCGGGACTAGCGGGAGATCACGGTCGCGAGCAGTACTTC. It translates to CASSLAGLAGDHGREQYF.

The V gene is TRBV6-1, the J gene TRBJ2-2, with 9 nucleotides matching TRBD1. Germline V lookup: CDR1 MNHNS, CDR2 SASEGT. J gave up 7 bases and V 2 bases, and 5 bases lay outside the gene matches. This CDR3 comprises 15 residues. CDR3 coding DNA: TGTGCCAGCAGTGAAAACAGGGGGCATTTCGGGGAGCTGTTTTTT. Translated: CASSENRGHFGELFF.

This chain uses TRBV5-4 with TRBJ1-1, with 7 bases lining up with TRBD1. The J segment lost 5 bases and the V segment lost 2 bases, leaving 3 bases of the junction unmatched. This CDR3 spans 13 amino acids. Germline-derived CDR1 and CDR2 are SGHNT and YYREEE (reference sequence). The CDR3 DNA is TGTGCCAGCAGCTTAAGGGGGCCGACTGAAGCTTTCTTT. This codes for CASSLRGPTEAFF.

This chain joins TRBV9 and TRBJ2-7; 11 bases fit TRBD2. Trimming at V came to 3 bases and at J to 4 bases, leaving 9 bases not matched to a gene. Germline V CDR1 and CDR2: SGDLS, YYNGEE. CDR3 size: 16 residues. CDR3 coding DNA: TGTGCCAGCAGCGGGATGACTAGCGGGAATGTATACGAGCAGTACTTC. Translation: CASSGMTSGNVYEQYF.

The chain has TRBV19 and TRBJ2-2; TRBD2 agrees at 8 bases. The germline V gene encodes CDR1 LNHDA and CDR2 SQIVND (reference sequence). The CDR3 length is 17 residues. Trimming took 1 base from V and 2 from J; bases not matched to a gene: 6. The CDR3 coding sequence is TGTGCCAGTAGTATAGTTAGCGGGATAGGAAACACCGGGGAGCTGTTTTTT. It encodes CASSIVSGIGNTGELFF.

The genes are TRBV6-1 and TRBJ2-7; 7 bases are a match to TRBD1. The germline CDR1 and CDR2 sequences are MNHNS and SASEGT. This CDR3 has 13 amino acids. The V segment lost 8 bases and the J segment 1 base; nucleotides outside the gene matches: 5. DNA for the CDR3: TGTGCCAGCCGACCGGGACAGTCCTACGAGCAGTACTTC. Protein: CASRPGQSYEQYF.

The genes are TRBV5-1 and TRBJ2-2; D perhaps matches TRBD1 (6 bases). Between the trimmed V and J ends, which lost 4 bases and 1 base, there was a span of 14 bases. This CDR3 comprises 16 residues. Germline CDR1 and CDR2: SGHRS and YFSETQ. CDR3 DNA sequence: TGCGCCAGCAGCCTCCAGGGGACAAAGAACACCGGGGAGCTGTTTTTT. Protein product: CASSLQGTKNTGELFF.

The genes are TRBV6-1 and TRBJ2-5; D gene unclear. The DNA end favors TRBJ2-7, so the J call may be wrong. The germline V gene encodes CDR1 MNHNS and CDR2 SASEGT. The CDR3 is 12 amino acids. The CDR3: CASSYKGDEQYF. In DNA form, the CDR3 reads TGTGCCAGCAGCTACAAAGGCGACGAGCAGTACTTC.

The gene calls are TRBV27 and TRBJ2-3; TRBD2 agrees at 16 bases. V was clipped by 5 bases and J by 2 bases; unmatched bases: 7. Looked up from germline, CDR1 is MNHEY and CDR2 is SMNVEV (reference sequence). The CDR3 totals 18 residues. CDR3 DNA sequence: TGTGCCAGCAGTGCGGGACTAGCGGGAGGGCCCTACACAGATACGCAGTATTTT. Amino acids: CASSAGLAGGPYTDTQYF.

The chain is built from TRBV19 and TRBJ2-5; 7 nucleotides line up with TRBD1. The last part of the DNA fits TRBJ2-7 better; the J call may be wrong. CDR1 is LNHDA and CDR2 is SQIVND in the germline V gene (reference sequence). The CDR3 runs 13 residues. The CDR3 spells CASSINRGYEQYF. The DNA of the CDR3 is TGTGCCAGTAGTATCAACAGGGGCTACGAGCAGTACTTC.

The rearrangement joins TRBV7-9 to TRBJ1-4; D is possibly TRBD1 (5 bases). V was pared by 5 bases and J by 3 bases, with 22 bases between. The CDR3 is 18 residues long. Germline V gene sequence: CDR1 SEHNR, CDR2 FQNEAQ (reference sequence). The CDR3 spells CASSRDPAGTWANEKLFF. The DNA of the CDR3 is TGTGCCAGCAGCCGGGATCCGGCAGGGACTTGGGCTAATGAAAAACTGTTTTTT. Full variable domain (remainder filled in from reference TRBV7-9 and TRBJ1-4): DTGVSQNPRHKITKRGQNVTFRCDPISEHNRLYWYRQTLGQGPEFLTYFQNEAQLEKSRLLSDRFSAERPKGSFSTLEIQRTEQGDSAMYLCASSRDPAGTWANEKLFFGSGTQLSVL.

The chain is built from TRBV7-9 and TRBJ2-1; 7 bases agree with TRBD2. V was pared by 3 bases and J by 7 bases, with 9 bases of the junction left unmatched. Germline values: CDR1 SEHNR, CDR2 FQNEAQ (reference sequence). The CDR3 covers 15 residues. The CDR3 DNA sequence: TGTGCCAGCAGCTTGGGGAGGGCCGTGGGGAATGAGCAGTTCTTC. Residues: CASSLGRAVGNEQFF.

The chain joins TRBV28 to TRBJ1-1; D is perhaps TRBD1 (5 bases). The CDR3 loop spans 16 amino acids. Per germline, CDR1 MDHEN and CDR2 SYDVKM. V was pared by 3 bases and J by 1 base, with 15 bases between. This chain's CDR3 is CASSFHHAGKNTEAFF. For the CDR3, the DNA is TGTGCCAGCAGTTTTCATCATGCAGGGAAGAACACTGAAGCTTTCTTT.

This clone was observed a single time. The chain combines TRBV4-3 with TRBJ2-3; no reliable D call. CDR1 is LGHNA, CDR2 YSLEER, per germline. The V and J ends lost 0 bases and 4 bases respectively, with 14 bases between them. This CDR3 comprises 16 residues. The CDR3 DNA follows: TGCGCCAGCAGCCAAGAGTCTAGAGGAGATGCAGATACGCAGTATTTT. It encodes CASSQESRGDADTQYF.

This sequence joins TRBV2 and TRBJ2-7; TRBD2 matches 9 bases. This CDR3 is built from 13 residues. V lost 6 bases, J lost 5 bases, and 5 bases stayed unmatched. The germline V gene has CDR1 SNHLY and CDR2 FYNNEI. The chain's CDR3 is CASSIGLANEQYF. DNA for the CDR3: TGTGCCAGCAGCATCGGACTAGCGAACGAGCAGTACTTC.

The chain joins TRBV7-9 to TRBJ1-2; tentatively, D is TRBD1 (6 bases). Germline V gene lookup returns CDR1 SEHNR and CDR2 FQNEAQ (reference sequence). V was shortened by 4 bases and J by 11 bases, with 14 bases between the two germline ends. The CDR3 sequence is 12 residues long. The CDR3 is CASSSDRVGYTF. The CDR3 DNA sequence: TGTGCCAGCAGCTCGGACAGAGTGGGATACACCTTC.

This chain links TRBV28 with TRBJ1-6, with D unresolved. Deletions cut 6 bases from V and 5 bases from J, with 11 bases between. The CDR3 spans 14 residues. CDR1 is MDHEN, CDR2 SYDVKM, per germline. CDR3 amino acids: CASRFSSDNSPLHF. CDR3 sequence (DNA): TGTGCCAGCAGGTTCTCATCTGATAATTCACCCCTCCACTTT.

V is TRBV7-3 and J is TRBJ2-5; 10 nucleotides line up with TRBD2. With 0 bases clipped from V and 5 bases from J, the junction kept 12 bases outside the gene matches. Germline V gives CDR1 SGHTA, CDR2 FQGTGA. There are 18 residues in the CDR3. This CDR3 is CASSLTRPSGRALETQYF. Here the CDR3 DNA reads TGTGCCAGCAGCTTAACTCGGCCGAGCGGGAGGGCCTTGGAGACCCAGTACTTC.

J is TRBJ2-5 and V is TRBV28; 7 bases match TRBD1. Losses at the gene ends were 5 bases for V and 5 bases for J; bases not matched to a gene: 17. Per the germline V gene, CDR1 is MDHEN and CDR2 is SYDVKM. The CDR3 contains 17 residues. CDR3 sequence (DNA): TGTGCCAGCAGTATTCCGTCGGGGTCATTAGGGGGCGAGACCCAGTACTTC. Residues: CASSIPSGSLGGETQYF.

The V call is TRBV4-1, the J call TRBJ2-7, with 13 bases aligning to TRBD2. CDR1 is MGHRA and CDR2 is YSYEKL in the germline V gene. The CDR3 extends over 16 amino acids. The V and J ends lost 1 base and 4 bases, in that order; junction bases with no gene match: 4. CDR3 sequence (DNA): TGCGCCAGCAGCCAAGTACTGACTAGCGGGAGGTACGAGCAGTACTTC. Protein product: CASSQVLTSGRYEQYF.

The chain carries TRBV7-9 and TRBJ2-6; D not resolved. The V gene lost 4 bases and the J gene lost 9 bases, with 13 bases spanning the gap. Germline-derived CDR1 and CDR2 are SEHNR and FQNEAQ (reference sequence). The CDR3 totals 14 residues. CDR3 in amino acids: CASSSTPGDNVLTF. The CDR3, as DNA: TGTGCCAGCAGCTCGACCCCCGGAGACAACGTCCTGACTTTC.

The chain has TRBV11-2 and TRBJ2-7, with D perhaps matching TRBD2 (6 bases). The CDR3 is made up of 17 amino acids. Germline loops: CDR1 SGHAT, CDR2 FQNNGV. Between the trimmed V and J ends, which lost 0 bases and 4 bases, there was a span of 19 bases. CDR3 in DNA: TGTGCCAGCAGCTTAGACTCTTCGGGACTTCTATTATACGAGCAGTACTTC. Protein: CASSLDSSGLLLYEQYF.

The rearrangement uses TRBV30 and TRBJ2-1, with 8 bases that match TRBD1. This CDR3 region has 14 residues. Germline V gene sequence: CDR1 GTSNPN, CDR2 SVGIG (reference sequence). J lost 2 bases, V lost 4 bases, and 4 bases had no gene match. This CDR3 is CAWNLDRAYNEQFF. The CDR3 DNA reads as TGTGCCTGGAATCTGGACAGGGCCTACAATGAGCAGTTCTTC.

This chain uses TRBV28 with TRBJ2-7; 8 nucleotides agree with TRBD1. The CDR3 is 15 amino acids. The junction had 7 bases not matched to a gene; V was cut back by 5 bases and J by 1 base. Germline-derived CDR1 and CDR2 are MDHEN and SYDVKM. CDR3 protein: CASSPPTGASYEQYF. The CDR3 bases are TGTGCCAGCAGTCCACCGACAGGGGCGTCCTACGAGCAGTACTTC.

The rearrangement links TRBV7-2 to TRBJ2-1; 10 bases agree with TRBD2. CDR3 length equals 15 residues. Germline V gene lookup returns CDR1 SGHTA and CDR2 FQGNSA. Losses at the gene ends were 2 bases for V and 9 bases for J; bases not matched to a gene: 7. The CDR3 DNA reads as TGTGCCAGCAGCTTATCGCGGACTAGCGGAAGTGAGCAGTTCTTC. This encodes CASSLSRTSGSEQFF.

The V gene is TRBV11-3, the J gene TRBJ2-7; D is perhaps TRBD2 (5 bases). There are 15 residues in the CDR3. V was cut by 0 bases and J by 2 bases, with 11 bases left in between. Looked up from germline, CDR1 is SGHNT and CDR2 is YENEEA. CDR3 protein: CASSLDRLRAYEQYF. The CDR3 DNA reads as TGTGCCAGCAGCTTAGATCGTCTGCGGGCCTACGAGCAGTACTTC.